This T cell receptor (beta chain) was captured in a study of Tregs in tolerant kidney transplant recipients. Findings of the study overall: Tolerant patients' donor-specific Tregs expanded beyond overall Tregs, suggesting antigen-driven growth. Some patients' samples used different primers over time, so nucleotide sequences weren't comparable.

Repertoires were generated with immunoSEQ multiplex PCR, while TCRdb's copy carries only in-frame clones and drops some. The sample holds tens of thousands of clones, about 89% seen once. CDR1 is LGHNA and CDR2 is YNFKEQ in the germline V gene. V shed 2 bases, J shed 5 bases, and the junction held 5 bases outside the gene matches. This CDR3 contains 15 residues. Of note for this clone: What it recognizes is unknown.

The TCR originated in a human donor who received a combined kidney and bone marrow transplant. The chain joins TRBV4-2 to TRBJ2-7; TRBD2 aligns across 11 bases. This sample comprised CD4+ T cells from blood, obtained before the transplant. The CDR3 protein is CASSQTSGSNHEQYF. The CDR3 nucleotides read TGTGCCAGCAGCCAAACTAGCGGGAGCAACCACGAGCAGTACTTC.